The 25 T cell receptor beta chains below were found in one sample sequenced in a study of shared clonotypes between healthy human individuals (TCRdb year 2020). The library was built by means of the immunoSEQ multiplex PCR assay. This immuneACCESS table, as held by TCRdb, lists in-frame sequences with V and J called but not all clones. Of the missing ones, under half trace to an unresolved V gene in checked studies; the others have no known cause. Across this sample there are a few hundred thousand clones, with roughly four fifths seen only once. The ten most abundant clones make up 12% of the sample. The material sequenced was PBMCs. The source is a woman in her forties in good health. Some clones in this sample may be carry-over from other donors' samples.

The chain employs TRBV30 and TRBJ2-3; 8 bases are shared with TRBD2. The CDR3 covers 15 residues. Germline V CDR1 and CDR2: GTSNPN, SVGIG (reference sequence). The V segment lost 0 bases and the J segment 6 bases; nucleotides outside the gene matches: 8. CDR3 in amino acids: CAWSVLGRVGDTQYF. The DNA for the CDR3 is TGTGCCTGGAGTGTACTCGGGAGGGTAGGGGATACGCAGTATTTT.

This clone was seen a handful of times. Other DNA sequences in this specimen translate into the identical CDR3. The chain links TRBV5-1 to TRBJ2-7; the D gene is possibly TRBD2 (5 bases). The CDR3 contains 12 residues. V was clipped by 6 bases and J by 4 bases, with 11 bases between them. Germline-derived CDR1 and CDR2 are SGHRS and YFSETQ. The CDR3 sequence is CASISDSYEQYF. CDR3 coding DNA: TGCGCCAGCATATCGGACTCATACGAGCAGTACTTC.

The chain has TRBV27 and TRBJ2-7; the D call may be TRBD1 or TRBD2 (7 bases each). The CDR3 runs 15 residues. Per the germline V gene, CDR1 is MNHEY and CDR2 is SMNVEV (reference sequence). The V end was cut by 6 bases, the J end by 2 bases, with 17 bases between. The CDR3 is CASSPQGDYTYEQYF. For the CDR3, the DNA is TGTGCCAGCAGCCCGCAGGGGGACTATACCTACGAGCAGTACTTC.

The gene calls are TRBV14 and TRBJ2-2; D not resolved. Trimming pared 0 bases from V and 4 bases from J, leaving 6 bases between. The CDR3 has 14 residues. Germline values: CDR1 SGHDN, CDR2 FVKESK. The DNA of the CDR3 is TGTGCCAGCAGCCAAGACGGGTTCACCGGGGAGCTGTTTTTT. Residues: CASSQDGFTGELFF.

The chain links TRBV7-9 to TRBJ1-4, with D uncertain. V was shortened by 5 bases and J by 7 bases, with 11 bases between the two germline ends. Germline-derived CDR1 and CDR2 are SEHNR and FQNEAQ (reference sequence). CDR3 length: 13 amino acids. As DNA, the CDR3 is TGTGCCAGCAGCCGAGTGGTTGGTGAAAAACTGTTTTTT. Its protein is CASSRVVGEKLFF.

This chain uses TRBV19 with TRBJ2-3; the match to TRBD2 covers 14 bases. V lost 5 bases, J lost 8 bases, and 6 bases stayed unmatched. This CDR3 has 15 amino acids. Germline CDR1 is LNHDA and CDR2 is SQIVND (reference sequence). Here the CDR3 reads CASSAGTSGSGTQYF. The CDR3 coding sequence is TGTGCCAGTAGTGCGGGGACTAGCGGGAGTGGTACGCAGTATTTT.

This chain joins TRBV28 and TRBJ2-5; 7 nucleotides match TRBD2. Germline-derived CDR1 and CDR2 are MDHEN and SYDVKM. The CDR3 has 15 amino acids. V shed 1 base, J shed 2 bases, and the junction held 4 bases outside the gene matches. DNA for the CDR3: TGTGCCAGCAGTTTATCGCTGGGGGGGCAAGAGACCCAGTACTTC. It encodes CASSLSLGGQETQYF.

The table lists this clone with a count of one. Given a much more abundant clone one base away, this may be a read error. This chain joins TRBV19 and TRBJ2-2; D gene ambiguous. Germline CDR1 LNHDA, CDR2 SQIVND (reference sequence). V was clipped by 5 bases and J by 3 bases, with 1 base between them. The CDR3 has 11 amino acids. The chain's CDR3 is CASSYTGELFF. The CDR3 DNA reads TGTGCCAGTAGTTACACCGGGGAGCTGTTTTTT.

This chain joins TRBV18 and TRBJ2-1; 7 bases align to TRBD2. CDR1 is KGHSH and CDR2 is LQKENI in the germline V gene. The CDR3 consists of 16 residues. After removal of 2 bases from V and 5 bases from J, the junction contained 9 bases not matched to a gene. This CDR3 is CASSPIGLAEHNEQFF. CDR3 coding DNA: TGTGCCAGCTCACCAATCGGGCTAGCGGAACACAATGAGCAGTTCTTC.

The V call is TRBV29-1, the J call TRBJ2-5; 7 positions agree with TRBD1. The V segment lost 6 bases and the J segment 0 bases; nucleotides outside the gene matches: 10. Looked up from germline, CDR1 is SQVTM and CDR2 is ANQGSEA. This CDR3 is 15 amino acids long. CDR3 region: CSVAPGGTDQETQYF. In nucleotides, the CDR3 is TGCAGCGTGGCTCCCGGTGGGACAGACCAAGAGACCCAGTACTTC. The full variable domain, with the rest looked up from reference TRBV29-1 and TRBJ2-5, is SAVISQKPSRDICQRGTSLTIQCQVDSQVTMMFWYRQQPGQSLTLIATANQGSEATYESGFVIDKFPISRPNLTFSTLTVSNMSPEDSSIYLCSVAPGGTDQETQYFGPGTRLLVL.

This clone was recorded once. The chain uses TRBV10-2 and TRBJ2-5, with D perhaps matching TRBD2 (6 bases). CDR3 length: 15 residues. Trimming stripped 1 base from V and 11 bases from J, with 20 bases between. Germline V gene lookup returns CDR1 WSHSY and CDR2 SAAADI. The CDR3 sequence is CASSEYQRTIGEQYF. In nucleotides, the CDR3 is TGCGCCAGCAGTGAGTACCAGCGGACTATCGGTGAGCAGTACTTC.

In regard to this clone: This sequence is one base from a far larger clone and is likely a read error. In DNA, the CDR3 is TGTGCCAGCAGCCAAGAGGTGAACGCTGAAGCTTTCTTT. Translated: CASSQEVNAEAFF. The rearrangement joins TRBV6-1 to TRBJ1-1; D is unresolved. Germline V gene lookup returns CDR1 MNHNS and CDR2 SASEGT. This CDR3 comprises 13 residues.

V usage is TRBV7-8 and J usage is TRBJ2-2; the D is unclear. CDR1 is SGHVS and CDR2 is FQNEAQ in the germline V gene. This CDR3 has 14 residues. Trimming took 5 bases from V and 1 from J, leaving 8 bases between them. This CDR3 reads CASSPVRNTGELFF. The CDR3 DNA is TGTGCCAGCAGCCCCGTAAGGAACACCGGGGAGCTGTTTTTT.

This clone has just a few counts. This chain joins TRBV2 and TRBJ2-3, with 7 positions matching TRBD2. This CDR3 has 16 residues. Unmatched junction bases numbered 10, after V lost 6 bases and J lost 1 base. CDR1 SNHLY and CDR2 FYNNEI come from the germline V gene. The CDR3 region has the DNA TGTGCCAGCAGAGACCAAGGACTAGTCGGCACAGATACGCAGTATTTT. Encoded protein: CASRDQGLVGTDTQYF. Using reference TRBV2 and TRBJ2-3 for the parts outside the CDR3, the full variable domain is EPEVTQTPSHQVTQMGQEVILRCVPISNHLYFYWYRQILGQKVEFLVSFYNNEISEKSEIFDDQFSVERPDGSNFTLKIRSTKLEDSAMYFCASRDQGLVGTDTQYFGPGTRLTVL.

The V gene is TRBV6-1, the J gene TRBJ1-4; 7 bases align to TRBD1. This CDR3 has 15 residues. Germline CDR1 reads MNHNS; CDR2 reads SASEGT. V shed 3 bases, J shed 8 bases, and the junction held 9 bases outside the gene matches. CDR3 in amino acids: CASSESTGRWEKLFF. The CDR3 nucleotides read TGTGCCAGCAGTGAGTCGACAGGGCGTTGGGAAAAACTGTTTTTT.

Details on this clone: One base separates it from a far larger clone, so it is likely a read error. Other DNA sequences from this sample encode an identical CDR3 as well. The chain joins TRBV5-1 to TRBJ2-2; D perhaps matches TRBD2 (5 bases). Germline CDR1 reads SGHRS; CDR2 reads YFSETQ. The ends were cut back, 3 bases at V and 0 bases at J, with 9 bases in the middle. The CDR3 covers 15 residues. The CDR3 DNA reads as TGCGCCAGCAGCTCGACTACCGCGAACACCGGGGAGCTGTTTTTT. Its protein product is CASSSTTANTGELFF.

The J gene is TRBJ2-3, the V gene TRBV28; 8 bases match TRBD1. Trimming took 11 bases from V and 4 from J; bases not matched to a gene: 5. CDR3 size: 12 residues. CDR1 and CDR2 (germline): MDHEN, SYDVKM. The CDR3 loop is CASQGAPDTQYF. The CDR3, as DNA: TGTGCCTCCCAGGGGGCCCCAGATACGCAGTATTTT.

This clone was seen once. The V call is TRBV30, the J call TRBJ2-1, with D possibly matching TRBD2 (5 bases). The CDR3 is 15 residues long. From germline, CDR1 is GTSNPN and CDR2 SVGIG (reference sequence). V shed 0 bases and J shed 5 bases, with 14 bases lying between them. The CDR3 DNA is TGTGCCTGGAGTGTAGGGCTAGCAGACAACAATGAGCAGTTCTTC. Amino acids: CAWSVGLADNNEQFF.

Comment on this clone: One junction end does not reproduce the germline sequence, and a read error may be involved. The chain carries TRBV7-8 and TRBJ2-7; D possibly corresponds to TRBD2 (5 bases). The germline CDR1 and CDR2 sequences are SGHVS and FQNEAQ. The CDR3 is 14 amino acids. For the CDR3, the DNA is TGTGCCAGCAGCCTATGGGAAGGGCTAGCTCCTGACCTATTC. Translating it yields CASSLWEGLAPDLF.

The chain carries TRBV5-1 and TRBJ2-3, with D uncertain. V lost 1 base and J lost 0, with 15 bases in between. CDR1 is SGHRS and CDR2 is YFSETQ in the germline V gene. This CDR3 is 17 amino acids long. The CDR3 nucleotides read TGCGCCAGCAGCTTGCCATCGGCGGCCTCTAGCACAGATACGCAGTATTTT. Translated, it gives CASSLPSAASSTDTQYF.

As regards this clone: Different DNA sequences within this sample yield the same CDR3. The chain employs TRBV28 and TRBJ1-2; TRBD1 matches 9 bases. The ends lost 6 bases at V and 4 bases at J; junction bases unmatched: 3. Germline CDR1 MDHEN, CDR2 SYDVKM. This CDR3 has 13 residues. CDR3 bases: TGTGCCAGCAGACCGGGACAGGGCTATGGCTACACCTTC. Translated, it gives CASRPGQGYGYTF.

This clone was picked up one time. V is TRBV18 and J is TRBJ2-5; 8 nucleotides align to TRBD1. CDR1 KGHSH and CDR2 LQKENI come from the germline V gene. The CDR3 runs 15 residues. J lost 4 bases, V lost 3 bases, and 7 bases had no gene match. CDR3 sequence (DNA): TGTGCCAGCTCACCTGACGGACAGGGTCGAGAGACCCAGTACTTC. It codes for CASSPDGQGRETQYF.

V is TRBV19 and J is TRBJ1-4, with unresolved D. CDR1 and CDR2 from the germline V gene are LNHDA and SQIVND (reference sequence). The germline V and J ends were trimmed by 6 bases and 5 bases, with 16 bases remaining between them. The CDR3 is 15 residues long. CDR3: CASSVVAGSNEKLFF. CDR3 nucleotide sequence: TGTGCCAGTAGCGTCGTGGCGGGATCAAATGAAAAACTGTTTTTT.

This chain uses TRBV29-1 with TRBJ1-2; TRBD1 aligns across 9 bases. The CDR3 extends over 13 amino acids. Germline V gene data show CDR1 as SQVTM and CDR2 as ANQGSEA. The V gene end was trimmed by 2 bases and the J gene end by 4 bases; junction bases not matched to a gene: 2. Written as DNA, the CDR3 is TGCAGCGTTGAAACAGGGGGCGGCTATGGCTACACCTTC. It yields the protein CSVETGGGYGYTF.

The chain uses TRBV30 and TRBJ2-1; 9 bases fit TRBD2. After removal of 5 bases from V and 4 bases from J, the junction contained 3 bases not matched to a gene. Germline V gives CDR1 GTSNPN, CDR2 SVGIG (reference sequence). The CDR3 is 13 residues long. This chain's CDR3 is CAWLAGTYNEQFF. The DNA of the CDR3 is TGTGCCTGGCTAGCGGGGACTTACAATGAGCAGTTCTTC.